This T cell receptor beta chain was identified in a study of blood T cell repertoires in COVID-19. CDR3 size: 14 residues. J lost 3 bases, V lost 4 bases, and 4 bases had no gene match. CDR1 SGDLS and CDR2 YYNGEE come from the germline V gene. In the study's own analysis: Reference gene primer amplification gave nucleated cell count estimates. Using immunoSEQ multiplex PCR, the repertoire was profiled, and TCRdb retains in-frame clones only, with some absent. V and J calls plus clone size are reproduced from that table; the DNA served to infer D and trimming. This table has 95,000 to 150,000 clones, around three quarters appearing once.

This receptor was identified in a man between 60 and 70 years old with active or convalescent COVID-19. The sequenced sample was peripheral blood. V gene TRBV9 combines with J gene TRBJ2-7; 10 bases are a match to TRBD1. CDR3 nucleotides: TGTGCCAGCAGCAAAGGGACAGGGGTCTACGAGCAGTACTTC. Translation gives CASSKGTGVYEQYF.